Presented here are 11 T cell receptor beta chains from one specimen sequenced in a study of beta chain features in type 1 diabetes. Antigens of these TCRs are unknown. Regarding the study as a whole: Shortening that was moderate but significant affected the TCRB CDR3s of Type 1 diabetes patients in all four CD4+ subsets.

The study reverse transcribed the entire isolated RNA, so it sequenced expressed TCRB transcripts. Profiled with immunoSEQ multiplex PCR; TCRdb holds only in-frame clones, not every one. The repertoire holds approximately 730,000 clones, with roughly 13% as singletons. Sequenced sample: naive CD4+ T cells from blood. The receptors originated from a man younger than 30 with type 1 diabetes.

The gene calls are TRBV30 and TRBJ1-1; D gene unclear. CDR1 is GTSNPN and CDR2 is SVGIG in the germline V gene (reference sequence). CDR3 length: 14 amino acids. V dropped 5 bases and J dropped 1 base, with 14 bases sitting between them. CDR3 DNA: TGTGCCTGGGGATCTTGGGAACCGAACACTGAAGCTTTCTTT. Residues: CAWGSWEPNTEAFF.

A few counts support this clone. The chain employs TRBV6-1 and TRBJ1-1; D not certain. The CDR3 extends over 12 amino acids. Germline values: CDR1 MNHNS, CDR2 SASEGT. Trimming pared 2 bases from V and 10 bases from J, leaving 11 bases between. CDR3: CASSELSAGAFF. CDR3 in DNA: TGTGCCAGCAGTGAACTTAGTGCGGGAGCTTTCTTT.

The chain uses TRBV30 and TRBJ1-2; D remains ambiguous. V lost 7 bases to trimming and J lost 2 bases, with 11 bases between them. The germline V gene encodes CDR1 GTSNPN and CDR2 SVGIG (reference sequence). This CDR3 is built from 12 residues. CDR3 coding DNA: TGTGCCTCATTAAAGGACAACTATGGCTACACCTTC. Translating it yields CASLKDNYGYTF.

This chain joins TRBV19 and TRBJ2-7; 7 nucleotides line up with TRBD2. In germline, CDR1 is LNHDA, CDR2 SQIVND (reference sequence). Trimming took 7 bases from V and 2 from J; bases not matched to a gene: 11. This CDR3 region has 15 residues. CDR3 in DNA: TGTGCCAGTACCCCGGAAAGCGGGGAAACCTACGAGCAGTACTTC. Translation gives CASTPESGETYEQYF.

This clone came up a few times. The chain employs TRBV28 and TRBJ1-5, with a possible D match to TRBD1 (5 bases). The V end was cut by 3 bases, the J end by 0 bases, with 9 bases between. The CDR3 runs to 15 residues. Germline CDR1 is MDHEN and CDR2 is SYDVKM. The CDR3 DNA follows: TGTGCCAGCAGTTTGGGGGACGATAGCAATCAGCCCCAGCATTTT. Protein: CASSLGDDSNQPQHF.

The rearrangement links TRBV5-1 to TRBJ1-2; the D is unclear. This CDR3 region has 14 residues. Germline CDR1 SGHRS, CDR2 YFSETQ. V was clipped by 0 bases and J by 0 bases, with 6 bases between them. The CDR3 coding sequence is TGCGCCAGCAGCTTGGTACAGTCTAACTATGGCTACACCTTC. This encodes CASSLVQSNYGYTF.

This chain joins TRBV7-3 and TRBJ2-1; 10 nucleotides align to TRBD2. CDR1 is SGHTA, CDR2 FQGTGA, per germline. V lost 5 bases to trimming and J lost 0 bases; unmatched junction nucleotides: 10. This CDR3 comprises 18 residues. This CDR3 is CASSLSGGPLSSYNEQFF. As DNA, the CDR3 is TGTGCCAGCAGCCTTAGCGGGGGGCCTCTGAGCTCCTACAATGAGCAGTTCTTC.

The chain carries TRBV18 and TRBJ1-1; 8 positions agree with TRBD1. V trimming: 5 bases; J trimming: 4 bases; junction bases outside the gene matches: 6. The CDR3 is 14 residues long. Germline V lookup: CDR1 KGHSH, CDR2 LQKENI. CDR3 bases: TGTGCCAGCTCATCTGGGACAGGCGGCACTGAAGCTTTCTTT. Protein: CASSSGTGGTEAFF. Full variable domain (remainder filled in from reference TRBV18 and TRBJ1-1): NAGVMQNPRHLVRRRGQEARLRCSPMKGHSHVYWYRQLPEEGLKFMVYLQKENIIDESGMPKERFSAEFPKEGPSILRIQQVVRGDSAAYFCASSSGTGGTEAFFGQGTRLTVV.

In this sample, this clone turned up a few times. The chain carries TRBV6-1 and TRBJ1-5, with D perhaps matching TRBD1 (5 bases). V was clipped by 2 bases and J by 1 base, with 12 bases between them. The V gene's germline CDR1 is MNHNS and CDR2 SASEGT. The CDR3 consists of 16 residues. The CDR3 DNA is TGTGCCAGCAGTGAAAACGTCGGGGGAAGCAATCAGCCCCAGCATTTT. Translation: CASSENVGGSNQPQHF.

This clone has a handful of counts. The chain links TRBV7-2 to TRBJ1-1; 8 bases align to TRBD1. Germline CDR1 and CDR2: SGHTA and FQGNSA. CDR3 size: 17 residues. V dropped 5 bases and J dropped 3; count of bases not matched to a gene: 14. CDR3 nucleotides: TGTGCCAGCAGCAAAAAGGACAGGGCTTTTGTGGACACTGAAGCTTTCTTT. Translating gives CASSKKDRAFVDTEAFF. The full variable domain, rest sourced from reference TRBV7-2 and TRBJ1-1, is GAGVSQSPSNKVTEKGKDVELRCDPISGHTALYWYRQSLGQGLEFLIYFQGNSAPDKSGLPSDRFSAERTGGSVSTLTIQRTQQEDSAVYLCASSKKDRAFVDTEAFFGQGTRLTVV.

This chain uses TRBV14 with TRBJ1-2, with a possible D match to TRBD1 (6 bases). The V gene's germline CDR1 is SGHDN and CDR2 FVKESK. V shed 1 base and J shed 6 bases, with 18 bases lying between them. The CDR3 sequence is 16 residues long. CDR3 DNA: TGTGCCAGCAGCCAAGCCACCGGGACACCGGGGCATGGCTACACCTTC. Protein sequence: CASSQATGTPGHGYTF.